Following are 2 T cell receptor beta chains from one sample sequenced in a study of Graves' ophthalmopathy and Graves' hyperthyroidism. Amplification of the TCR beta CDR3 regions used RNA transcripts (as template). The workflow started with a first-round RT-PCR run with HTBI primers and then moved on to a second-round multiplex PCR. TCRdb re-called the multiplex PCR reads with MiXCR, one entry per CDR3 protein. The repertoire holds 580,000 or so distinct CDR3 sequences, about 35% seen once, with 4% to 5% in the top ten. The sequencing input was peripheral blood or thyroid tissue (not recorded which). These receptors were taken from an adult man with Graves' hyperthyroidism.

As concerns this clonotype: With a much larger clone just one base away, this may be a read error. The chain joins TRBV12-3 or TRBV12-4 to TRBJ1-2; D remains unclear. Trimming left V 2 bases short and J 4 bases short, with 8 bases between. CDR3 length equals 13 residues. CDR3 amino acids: CASSLIFGYGYTF. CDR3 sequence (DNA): TGTGCCAGCAGTTTAATATTTGGCTATGGCTACACCTTC.

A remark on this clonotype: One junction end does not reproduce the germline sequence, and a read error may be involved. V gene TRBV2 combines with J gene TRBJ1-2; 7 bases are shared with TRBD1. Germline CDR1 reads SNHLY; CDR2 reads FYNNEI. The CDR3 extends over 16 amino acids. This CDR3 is CASSATGDLANYGHTF. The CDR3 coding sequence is TGTGCCAGCAGTGCTACAGGGGATTTAGCTAACTATGGCCACACCTTC.